The clone carrying this T cell receptor (beta chain) was observed a single time. Its target is unknown. The entry originates in a study of T cell responses to AZD1222 COVID-19 vaccine. The study's findings and limits: All repertoire sampling was performed exclusively after the peak T cell response.

Sequencing was performed with immunoSEQ multiplex PCR; in TCRdb, only in-frame clones are kept and a portion is missing. The profile covers 120,000 to 150,000 clones, with 85% to 90% appearing a single time and 1.5% to 2% taken by the ten largest. The CDR3 is 13 amino acids. CDR1 is KGHSH and CDR2 is LQKENI in the germline V gene. V was trimmed by 2 bases and J by 5 bases, leaving 9 bases between them. This clonotype originated in an adult who received the AZD1222 COVID-19 vaccine. The material was peripheral blood, obtained 28 days after the second AZD1222 dose. The chain carries TRBV18 and TRBJ1-2; D unresolved. This CDR3 is CASSPNREYGYTF. CDR3 nucleotides: TGTGCCAGCTCACCAAACCGAGAATATGGCTACACCTTC.